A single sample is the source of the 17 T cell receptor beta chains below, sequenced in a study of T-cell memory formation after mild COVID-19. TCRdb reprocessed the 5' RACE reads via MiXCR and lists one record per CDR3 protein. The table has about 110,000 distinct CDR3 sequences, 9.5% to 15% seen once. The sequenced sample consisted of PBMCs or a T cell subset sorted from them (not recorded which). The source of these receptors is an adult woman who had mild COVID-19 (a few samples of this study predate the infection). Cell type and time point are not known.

CDR3 in DNA: TGCAGTGCTAGCCCTCGACTGGGGAACACTGAAGCTTTCTTT. The encoded protein is CSASPRLGNTEAFF. The rearrangement uses TRBV20-1 and TRBJ1-1; D unclear. The germline gives CDR1 DFQATT, CDR2 SNEGSKA (reference sequence). V lost 3 bases to trimming and J lost 1 base, with 12 bases between them. The CDR3 runs to 14 residues.

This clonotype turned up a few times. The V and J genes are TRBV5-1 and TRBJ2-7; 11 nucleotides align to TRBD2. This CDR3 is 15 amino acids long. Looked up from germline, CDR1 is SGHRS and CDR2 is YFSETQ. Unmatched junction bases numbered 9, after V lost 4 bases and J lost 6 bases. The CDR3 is CASSRTSGGPGEQYF. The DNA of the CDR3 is TGCGCCAGCAGCCGTACTAGCGGGGGTCCCGGCGAGCAGTACTTC.

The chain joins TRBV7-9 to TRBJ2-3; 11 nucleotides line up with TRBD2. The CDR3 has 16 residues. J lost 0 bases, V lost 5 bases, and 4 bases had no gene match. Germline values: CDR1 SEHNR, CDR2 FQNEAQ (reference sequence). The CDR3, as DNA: TGTGCCAGCAGCCCAAGGACTAGCGGGAGCACAGATACGCAGTATTTT. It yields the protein CASSPRTSGSTDTQYF.

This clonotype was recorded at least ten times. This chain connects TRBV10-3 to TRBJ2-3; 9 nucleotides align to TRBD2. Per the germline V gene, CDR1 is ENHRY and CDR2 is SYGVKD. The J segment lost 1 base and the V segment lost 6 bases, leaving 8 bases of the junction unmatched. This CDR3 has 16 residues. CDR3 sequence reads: CAIRTDSGSGTDTQYF. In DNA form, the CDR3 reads TGTGCCATCAGGACCGATAGCGGGAGTGGCACAGATACGCAGTATTTT.

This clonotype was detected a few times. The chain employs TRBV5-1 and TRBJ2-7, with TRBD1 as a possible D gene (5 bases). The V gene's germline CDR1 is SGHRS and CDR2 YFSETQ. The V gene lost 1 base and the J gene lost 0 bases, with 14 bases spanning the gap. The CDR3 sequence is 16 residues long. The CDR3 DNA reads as TGCGCCAGCAGCTTGTTAGGGGCGGCTAGCTCCTACGAGCAGTACTTC. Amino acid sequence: CASSLLGAASSYEQYF.

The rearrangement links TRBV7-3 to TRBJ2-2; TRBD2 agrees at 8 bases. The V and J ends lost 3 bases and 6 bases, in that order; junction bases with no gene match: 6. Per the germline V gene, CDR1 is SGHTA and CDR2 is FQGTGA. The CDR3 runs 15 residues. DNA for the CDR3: TGTGCCAGCAGCTTTAGGACTAGCTTTGCCGGGGAGCTGTTTTTT. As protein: CASSFRTSFAGELFF. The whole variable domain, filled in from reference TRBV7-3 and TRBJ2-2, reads GAGVSQTPSNKVTEKGKYVELRCDPISGHTALYWYRQSLGQGPEFLIYFQGTGAADDSGLPNDRFFAVRPEGSVSTLKIQRTERGDSAVYLCASSFRTSFAGELFFGEGSRLTVL.

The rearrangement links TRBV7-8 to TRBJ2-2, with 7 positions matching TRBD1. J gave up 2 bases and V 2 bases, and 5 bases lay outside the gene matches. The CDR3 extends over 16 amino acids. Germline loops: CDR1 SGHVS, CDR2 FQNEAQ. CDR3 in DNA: TGTGCCAGCAGCTTAAGGGGGCGCGGAAACACCGGGGAGCTGTTTTTT. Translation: CASSLRGRGNTGELFF.

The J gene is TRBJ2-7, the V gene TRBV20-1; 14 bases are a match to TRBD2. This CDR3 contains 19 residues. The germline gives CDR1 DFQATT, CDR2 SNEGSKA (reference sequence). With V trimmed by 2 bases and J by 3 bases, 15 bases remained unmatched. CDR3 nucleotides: TGCAGTGCTAGACCTACCCATGGACTAGCGGGAGGTGGAGTCTACGAGCAGTACTTC. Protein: CSARPTHGLAGGGVYEQYF.

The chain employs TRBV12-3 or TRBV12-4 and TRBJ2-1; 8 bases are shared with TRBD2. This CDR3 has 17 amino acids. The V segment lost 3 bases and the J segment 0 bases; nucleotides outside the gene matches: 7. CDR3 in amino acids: CASSLVPGTSSYNEQFF. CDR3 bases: TGTGCCAGCAGTTTGGTACCCGGGACTAGCTCCTACAATGAGCAGTTCTTC.

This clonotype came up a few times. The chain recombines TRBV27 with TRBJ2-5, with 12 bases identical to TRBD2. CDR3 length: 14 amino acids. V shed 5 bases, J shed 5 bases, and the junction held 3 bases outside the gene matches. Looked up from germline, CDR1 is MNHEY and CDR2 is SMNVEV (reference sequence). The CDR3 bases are TGTGCCAGCAGTCCGGGGACTAGCGGGGAGACCCAGTACTTC. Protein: CASSPGTSGETQYF.

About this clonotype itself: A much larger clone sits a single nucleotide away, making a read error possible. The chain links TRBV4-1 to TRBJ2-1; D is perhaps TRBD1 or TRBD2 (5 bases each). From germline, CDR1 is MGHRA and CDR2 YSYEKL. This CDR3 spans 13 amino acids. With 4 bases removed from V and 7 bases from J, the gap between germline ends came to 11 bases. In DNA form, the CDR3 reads TGCGCCAGCAGCCCAGAGGGGTGGAATGAGCAGTTCTTC. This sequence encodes CASSPEGWNEQFF.

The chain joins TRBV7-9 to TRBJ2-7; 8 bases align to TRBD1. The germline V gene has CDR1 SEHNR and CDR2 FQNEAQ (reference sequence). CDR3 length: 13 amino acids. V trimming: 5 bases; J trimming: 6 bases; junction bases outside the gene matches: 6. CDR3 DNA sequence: TGTGCCAGCAGCATTTCGACAGGGGTCGAGCAGTACTTC. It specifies CASSISTGVEQYF.

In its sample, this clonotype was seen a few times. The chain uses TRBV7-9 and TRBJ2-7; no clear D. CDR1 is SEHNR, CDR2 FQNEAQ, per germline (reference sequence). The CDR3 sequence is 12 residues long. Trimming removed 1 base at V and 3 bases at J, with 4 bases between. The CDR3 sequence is CASSLGFYEQYF. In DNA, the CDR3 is TGTGCCAGCAGCTTAGGATTCTACGAGCAGTACTTC.

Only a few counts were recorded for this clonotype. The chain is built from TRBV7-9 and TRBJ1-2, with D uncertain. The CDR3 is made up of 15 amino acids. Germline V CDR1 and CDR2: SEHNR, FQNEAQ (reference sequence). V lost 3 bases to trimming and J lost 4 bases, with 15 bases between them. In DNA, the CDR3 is TGTGCCAGCAGCTTGGGAACGAGGGAGGCCTATGGCTACACCTTC. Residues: CASSLGTREAYGYTF.

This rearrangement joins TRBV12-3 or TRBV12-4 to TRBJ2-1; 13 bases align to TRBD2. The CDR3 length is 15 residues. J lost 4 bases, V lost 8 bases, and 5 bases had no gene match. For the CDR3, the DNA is TGTGCCAGCCGATCGGGACTAGCGGGGTACAATGAGCAGTTCTTC. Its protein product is CASRSGLAGYNEQFF.

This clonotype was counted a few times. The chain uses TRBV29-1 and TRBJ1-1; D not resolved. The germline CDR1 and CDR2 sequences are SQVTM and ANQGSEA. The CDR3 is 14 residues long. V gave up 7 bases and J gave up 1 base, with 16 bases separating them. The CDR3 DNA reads TGCAGCGCCCTCGACGGCTGGAGGAACACTGAAGCTTTCTTT. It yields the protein CSALDGWRNTEAFF.

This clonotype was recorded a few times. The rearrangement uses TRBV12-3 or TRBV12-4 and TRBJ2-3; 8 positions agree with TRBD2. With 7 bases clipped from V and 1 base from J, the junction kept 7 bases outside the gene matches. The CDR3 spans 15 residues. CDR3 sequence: CASTKSGLGTDTQYF. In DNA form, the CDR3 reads TGTGCCAGCACCAAATCGGGACTAGGCACAGATACGCAGTATTTT.